The source of this T cell receptor (beta chain) is a study of T cell changes during pregnancy in multiple sclerosis. The method was immunoSEQ multiplex PCR; TCRdb's version includes in-frame clones alone and lacks a portion of them. The sample shows 85,000 to 110,000 clones, 92% of them seen only once. This CDR3 region has 13 residues. V was pared by 0 bases and J by 2 bases, with 8 bases between. From germline, CDR1 is SQVTM and CDR2 ANQGSEA. V gene TRBV29-1 combines with J gene TRBJ2-7; no clear D. The sequence derives from a female donor with multiple sclerosis, enrolled in a pregnancy study. The sample here was peripheral blood, taken after pregnancy. CDR3 region: CSVEDEVTYEQYF. The CDR3 nucleotides are TGCAGCGTTGAAGACGAGGTGACCTACGAGCAGTACTTC.